In this sample, the clone carrying this T cell receptor beta chain turned up many times. Unique molecular identifiers were attached to individual cDNA molecules within the library. Original data processing: Sequenced samples showed a median of around 100,000 TCRs each, with counts running from around 25,000 to 690,000. Each CDR3 protein is one row after TCRdb ran MiXCR on the RACE reads. TCRdb, rather than the study authors, made the V and J calls. The table includes around 110,000 distinct CDR3 sequences, around an eighth detected once. The data belong to a study of human T cells and chemical hapten exposure. Study at large: The scalp of each patient received a weekly diphenylcyclopropenone dose for the full roughly 24-week study. Patients, predominantly female, presented with alopecia areata, totalis or universalis.

Time point meaning: patch test 1, 2 weeks after DPC sensitization. The treatment here: therapeutic diphenylcyclopropenone sensitization with weekly scalp DPC. Trimming removed 2 bases at V and 0 bases at J, with 10 bases between. Germline lookup yields CDR1 DFQATT and CDR2 SNEGSKA (reference sequence). There are 15 residues in the CDR3. The chain uses TRBV20-1 and TRBJ2-2, with D possibly matching TRBD1 (6 bases). The TCR was taken from a woman in her forties or fifties with alopecia areata. Some clones in this sample may be carry-over from other donors' samples. The sample in question was whole blood, obtained in connection with sensitization to the hapten diphenylcyclopropenone (DPC). The CDR3, as DNA: TGCAGTGCTAGATTAACAGGGACGAACACCGGGGAGCTGTTTTTT. Amino acid sequence: CSARLTGTNTGELFF.